A single sample is the source of the 29 T cell receptor beta chains below, sequenced in a study of CD8+ T cells in alopecia areata. TCR sequencing used cDNA made by reverse transcription of extracted RNA. Assay: immunoSEQ multiplex PCR; the TCRdb copy retains only in-frame clones and omits some. The data contain about 200,000 clones, roughly 57% of them singletons. The sample in question was CD4+ T cells sorted from blood, obtained at week 0. These receptors all come from a human donor with alopecia areata.

This clone was counted only a few times. The chain is built from TRBV7-9 and TRBJ2-4, with D possibly called TRBD1 or TRBD2 (6 bases each). The CDR3 sequence is 12 residues long. Germline CDR1 and CDR2: SEHNR and FQNEAQ (reference sequence). Trimming shortened V by 0 bases and J by 13 bases, and 10 bases separated the two germline ends. The CDR3 DNA is TGTGCCAGCAGCTTAGCCGGGGGCGGACAGTACTTC. Its translation: CASSLAGGGQYF.

This chain joins TRBV29-1 and TRBJ2-3; D may be TRBD2 (5 bases). This CDR3 is 12 amino acids long. The germline V gene encodes CDR1 SQVTM and CDR2 ANQGSEA. V was trimmed by 3 bases and J by 2 bases, leaving 6 bases between them. CDR3 region: CSVDRDTDTQYF. The CDR3 DNA reads as TGCAGCGTTGACCGGGACACAGATACGCAGTATTTT.

This chain connects TRBV18 to TRBJ1-1; TRBD1 aligns across 9 bases. Germline CDR1 and CDR2: KGHSH and LQKENI. This CDR3 is 14 amino acids long. V was clipped by 4 bases and J by 1 base; unmatched bases: 1. The DNA for the CDR3 is TGTGCCAGCTCACTGACAGGGGGGAACACTGAAGCTTTCTTT. The encoded protein is CASSLTGGNTEAFF.

The table lists this clone with a few counts. This chain connects TRBV30 to TRBJ2-1, with 9 bases that match TRBD2. This CDR3 spans 14 amino acids. The germline gives CDR1 GTSNPN, CDR2 SVGIG (reference sequence). With V trimmed by 1 base and J by 6 bases, 4 bases remained unmatched. CDR3 sequence: CAWSDLAGSNEQFF. The CDR3 nucleotides are TGTGCCTGGAGTGACCTAGCGGGAAGCAATGAGCAGTTCTTC.

This clone is a singleton in its sample. Other DNA sequences in the same sample also yield this CDR3. V usage is TRBV30 and J usage is TRBJ1-5; D may be TRBD1 (5 bases). CDR3 size: 13 residues. Germline assignment: CDR1 GTSNPN and CDR2 SVGIG (reference sequence). The germline V and J ends were trimmed by 3 bases and 1 base, with 7 bases remaining between them. The CDR3 nucleotides are TGTGCCTGGAGCGGGGGGAGCAATCAGCCCCAGCATTTT. It is translated as CAWSGGSNQPQHF.

This clone is a singleton in its sample. V and J are TRBV30 and TRBJ2-3; 7 nucleotides line up with TRBD1. The length of the CDR3 is 14 residues. V lost 5 bases and J lost 0; bases outside the gene matches: 5. Germline assignment: CDR1 GTSNPN and CDR2 SVGIG (reference sequence). CDR3 coding DNA: TGTGCCTGGGAACAGGGGTATAGCACAGATACGCAGTATTTT. Protein sequence: CAWEQGYSTDTQYF.

The V call is TRBV30, the J call TRBJ1-4, with D tentatively TRBD1 (5 bases). This CDR3 region has 13 residues. Trimming took off 5 bases at V and 4 bases at J, with 11 bases between the two ends. CDR1 and CDR2 (germline): GTSNPN, SVGIG (reference sequence). The CDR3, as DNA: TGTGCCTGGGGGCGGGACGATAATGAAAAACTGTTTTTT. Translating it yields CAWGRDDNEKLFF.

This clone was seen only a few times. The V call is TRBV30, the J call TRBJ1-1, with no clear D. Germline CDR1 is GTSNPN and CDR2 is SVGIG (reference sequence). CDR3 size: 12 residues. The V end lost 2 bases, the J end lost 4 bases, and 8 bases lay between the germline ends. In DNA, the CDR3 is TGTGCCTGGAGTCTGGGAGGCACTGAAGCTTTCTTT. Residues: CAWSLGGTEAFF.

This clone was detected only a few times. The chain joins TRBV6-6 to TRBJ2-7, with D unclear. Germline lookup yields CDR1 MNHNY and CDR2 SVGAGI (reference sequence). Trimming took off 5 bases at V and 2 bases at J, with 19 bases between the two ends. The CDR3 has 16 amino acids. The CDR3 spells CASSRSDRDATYEQYF. The DNA of the CDR3 is TGTGCCAGCAGTAGATCGGACCGCGATGCAACCTACGAGCAGTACTTC.

This rearrangement joins TRBV30 to TRBJ2-5; a weak D match, TRBD2 (6 bases). V was cut by 1 base and J by 3 bases, with 18 bases left in between. Per the germline V gene, CDR1 is GTSNPN and CDR2 is SVGIG (reference sequence). The CDR3 runs to 16 residues. The CDR3 DNA follows: TGTGCCTGGAGTGCTTCTCGGGAGTGGAGCAAAGAGACCCAGTACTTC. Translation gives CAWSASREWSKETQYF.

The chain uses TRBV25-1 and TRBJ1-6; tentatively, D is TRBD1 (6 bases). From germline, CDR1 is MGHDK and CDR2 SYGVNS. Trimming shortened V by 6 bases and J by 0 bases, and 18 bases separated the two germline ends. The CDR3 runs 18 residues. CDR3 coding DNA: TGTGCCAGCAGCTCATCCTACAGGGAAAGCTCCTATAATTCACCCCTCCACTTT. Translation: CASSSSYRESSYNSPLHF.

The chain joins TRBV5-1 to TRBJ1-2; weak D call: TRBD1 (5 bases). Looked up from germline, CDR1 is SGHRS and CDR2 is YFSETQ. Trimming shortened V by 3 bases and J by 6 bases, and 15 bases separated the two germline ends. CDR3 length: 14 residues. The CDR3 nucleotides are TGCGCCAGCAGCTCCCGCGGGGCTATCGATGGCTACACCTTC. It codes for CASSSRGAIDGYTF.

The table lists this clone with a few counts. The chain joins TRBV6-5 to TRBJ2-5; TRBD1 aligns across 10 bases. Trimming cost V 6 bases and J 3 bases; bases outside gene matches: 7. Germline values: CDR1 MNHEY, CDR2 SVGAGI. The CDR3 has 15 residues. The CDR3 bases are TGTGCCAGCAGCACGACAGGGGGCGGCAAAGAGACCCAGTACTTC. This encodes CASSTTGGGKETQYF.

This clone was found a few times. The V and J genes are TRBV5-4 and TRBJ2-7; 8 bases fit TRBD1. Trimming at V came to 2 bases and at J to 6 bases, leaving 10 bases not matched to a gene. Germline values: CDR1 SGHNT, CDR2 YYREEE (reference sequence). There are 15 residues in the CDR3. The CDR3 loop is CASSLSGTGRTEQYF. The CDR3 nucleotides are TGTGCCAGCAGCTTATCCGGGACAGGTCGGACCGAGCAGTACTTC.

This clone was seen only a few times. This chain uses TRBV29-1 with TRBJ1-2; the match to TRBD1 covers 7 bases. With V trimmed by 7 bases and J by 5 bases, 4 bases remained unmatched. The CDR3 loop spans 11 amino acids. Germline-derived CDR1 and CDR2 are SQVTM and ANQGSEA. The DNA of the CDR3 is TGCAGCGCGGGACAGACTTATGGCTACACCTTC. Its protein product is CSAGQTYGYTF.

V gene TRBV19 combines with J gene TRBJ1-2, with a possible D match to TRBD1 (5 bases). The CDR3 consists of 14 residues. CDR1 and CDR2 (germline): LNHDA, SQIVND (reference sequence). V lost 5 bases and J 3 bases, leaving 13 bases between the germline ends. The CDR3 is CASSPGRTYYGYTF. The CDR3 nucleotides are TGTGCCAGTAGTCCGGGACGGACATACTATGGCTACACCTTC.

The chain recombines TRBV30 with TRBJ1-4; unclear D gene. Germline assignment: CDR1 GTSNPN and CDR2 SVGIG (reference sequence). There are 15 residues in the CDR3. Trimming pared 0 bases from V and 0 bases from J, leaving 8 bases between. The CDR3 is CAWSVTTATNEKLFF. For the CDR3, the DNA is TGTGCCTGGAGTGTCACAACTGCAACTAATGAAAAACTGTTTTTT. The full variable domain, completed using reference TRBV30 and TRBJ1-4, is SQTIHQWPATLVQPVGSPLSLECTVEGTSNPNLYWYRQAAGRGLQLLFYSVGIGQISSEVPQNLSASRPQDRQFILSSKKLLLSDSGFYLCAWSVTTATNEKLFFGSGTQLSVL.

The genes are TRBV5-6 and TRBJ1-4; D may be TRBD1 (6 bases). The V end was cut by 4 bases, the J end by 4 bases, with 14 bases between. Germline CDR1 is SGHDT and CDR2 is YYEEEE. The CDR3 is 15 residues long. The chain's CDR3 is CASSLGAAFNEKLFF. CDR3 sequence (DNA): TGTGCCAGCAGCCTGGGGGCAGCCTTTAATGAAAAACTGTTTTTT.

CDR3 nucleotides: TGCAGCGTTGAGCCAACCCGGGGACAGCACATGAACACTGAAGCTTTCTTT. Encoded protein: CSVEPTRGQHMNTEAFF. The chain recombines TRBV29-1 with TRBJ1-1; 7 nucleotides agree with TRBD1. The CDR3 runs to 17 residues. Germline V CDR1 and CDR2: SQVTM, ANQGSEA. V trimming: 3 bases; J trimming: 0 bases; junction bases outside the gene matches: 13. The whole variable domain, filled in from reference TRBV29-1 and TRBJ1-1, reads SAVISQKPSRDICQRGTSLTIQCQVDSQVTMMFWYRQQPGQSLTLIATANQGSEATYESGFVIDKFPISRPNLTFSTLTVSNMSPEDSSIYLCSVEPTRGQHMNTEAFFGQGTRLTVV.

Only a few counts were recorded for this clone. The chain couples TRBV11-2 to TRBJ2-3, with D perhaps matching TRBD1 (5 bases). V dropped 5 bases and J dropped 6 bases, with 21 bases sitting between them. Germline assignment: CDR1 SGHAT and CDR2 FQNNGV. The CDR3 length is 16 residues. The CDR3: CASSPQAQGATDTQYF. The CDR3 region has the DNA TGTGCCAGCAGCCCACAGGCCCAGGGCGCGACGGATACGCAGTATTTT.

This clone occurred a few times. Other DNA sequences in the sample encode the same CDR3. This chain joins TRBV7-2 and TRBJ2-1; D not certain. Germline V gene data show CDR1 as SGHTA and CDR2 as FQGNSA. This CDR3 region has 12 residues. V was pared by 3 bases and J by 5 bases, with 5 bases between. The CDR3 loop is CASSFSNNEQFF. DNA of the CDR3: TGTGCCAGCAGCTTTTCTAACAATGAGCAGTTCTTC.

The chain combines TRBV19 with TRBJ1-5; D may be TRBD1 (5 bases). This CDR3 is built from 14 residues. V lost 7 bases and J lost 0, with 10 bases in between. CDR1 LNHDA and CDR2 SQIVND come from the germline V gene (reference sequence). In DNA, the CDR3 is TGTGCCAGTACGAGACAGTCTAGCAATCAGCCCCAGCATTTT. Protein sequence: CASTRQSSNQPQHF. Complete variable domain (other parts from reference TRBV19 and TRBJ1-5): DGGITQSPKYLFRKEGQNVTLSCEQNLNHDAMYWYRQDPGQGLRLIYYSQIVNDFQKGDIAEGYSVSREKKESFPLTVTSAQKNPTAFYLCASTRQSSNQPQHFGDGTRLSIL.

The chain links TRBV2 to TRBJ1-2; D uncertain. This CDR3 spans 14 amino acids. Trimming left V 5 bases short and J 0 bases short, with 10 bases between. CDR1 SNHLY and CDR2 FYNNEI come from the germline V gene. DNA for the CDR3: TGTGCCAGCAGTCTCATAACCCCTAACTATGGCTACACCTTC. Residues: CASSLITPNYGYTF.

In this sample, this clone turned up a few times. The rearrangement uses TRBV7-9 and TRBJ2-1; D possibly corresponds to TRBD2 (6 bases). CDR1 is SEHNR and CDR2 is FQNEAQ in the germline V gene (reference sequence). The germline V and J ends were trimmed by 0 bases and 0 bases, with 15 bases remaining between them. This CDR3 is built from 18 residues. The CDR3 DNA reads TGTGCCAGCAGCTTAGCTGGGACTTCGGTAGGCTCCTACAATGAGCAGTTCTTC. Amino acid sequence: CASSLAGTSVGSYNEQFF.

This clone has a single count. V gene TRBV6-5 combines with J gene TRBJ1-2; D is undetermined. Trimming took off 2 bases at V and 3 bases at J, with 7 bases between the two ends. The CDR3 sequence is 13 residues long. Germline CDR1 and CDR2: MNHEY and SVGAGI. For the CDR3, the DNA is TGTGCCAGCAGTTACAATAGGGACTATGGCTACACCTTC. Protein: CASSYNRDYGYTF.

The chain employs TRBV6-1 and TRBJ1-2; D not resolved. The CDR3 spans 13 residues. Deletions cut 4 bases from V and 5 bases from J, with 11 bases between. The V gene's germline CDR1 is MNHNS and CDR2 SASEGT. CDR3 DNA sequence: TGTGCCAGCAGTGGAGGGTCATGGTATGGCTACACCTTC. Translation gives CASSGGSWYGYTF.

This clone has a handful of counts. The CDR3 reads CATSRVVSGGYTF. The CDR3 DNA reads TGTGCCACCAGCAGAGTTGTGAGCGGGGGCTACACCTTC. The rearrangement links TRBV15 to TRBJ1-2; D not resolved. Germline loops: CDR1 LNHNV, CDR2 YYDKDF (reference sequence). The CDR3 contains 13 residues. Deletions cut 1 base from V and 8 bases from J, with 11 bases between.

This clone was counted a few times. The rearrangement links TRBV29-1 to TRBJ2-5, with D perhaps matching TRBD1 or TRBD2 (6 bases each). The V and J ends lost 6 bases and 7 bases respectively, with 15 bases between them. This CDR3 comprises 12 residues. CDR1 and CDR2 from the germline V gene are SQVTM and ANQGSEA. This CDR3 is CSVPRQEGTQYF. The CDR3 nucleotides are TGCAGCGTCCCAAGACAGGAGGGGACCCAGTACTTC.

This rearrangement joins TRBV29-1 to TRBJ2-3; D remains ambiguous. Per the germline V gene, CDR1 is SQVTM and CDR2 is ANQGSEA. The CDR3 is 14 amino acids. V was shortened by 5 bases and J by 1 base, with 13 bases between the two germline ends. CDR3 bases: TGCAGCGTTAAGACAACAACAGGCACAGATACGCAGTATTTT. As protein: CSVKTTTGTDTQYF.